Following are 5 T cell receptor beta chains from one sample sequenced in a study of T cell responses to AZD1222 COVID-19 vaccine. Libraries were prepared by immunoSEQ multiplex PCR; TCRdb keeps only in-frame clonotypes and omits some of them. In the table there are approximately 100,000 clones, 90% of which are singletons. The input for sequencing was peripheral blood, taken 28 days after the second AZD1222 dose. The source of these receptors is an adult who received the AZD1222 COVID-19 vaccine.

The V gene is TRBV28, the J gene TRBJ1-5, with 8 nucleotides matching TRBD1. In germline, CDR1 is MDHEN, CDR2 SYDVKM. With V trimmed by 1 base and J by 6 bases, 8 bases remained unmatched. The CDR3 runs 16 residues. The CDR3 here is CASSLSRTGRVQPQHF. The CDR3 coding sequence is TGTGCCAGCAGTTTATCGAGGACAGGGAGGGTTCAGCCCCAGCATTTT.

The chain employs TRBV7-2 and TRBJ2-3; the match to TRBD2 covers 9 bases. CDR1 and CDR2 (germline): SGHTA, FQGNSA. The CDR3 consists of 16 residues. V was pared by 2 bases and J by 3 bases, with 6 bases of the junction left unmatched. The CDR3 DNA follows: TGTGCCAGCAGCTTAACCAGCGGGGGGTATACAGATACGCAGTATTTT. This sequence encodes CASSLTSGGYTDTQYF. The full variable domain, completed using reference TRBV7-2 and TRBJ2-3, is GAGVSQSPSNKVTEKGKDVELRCDPISGHTALYWYRQSLGQGLEFLIYFQGNSAPDKSGLPSDRFSAERTGGSVSTLTIQRTQQEDSAVYLCASSLTSGGYTDTQYFGPGTRLTVL.

The V gene is TRBV3-1 (or the pseudogene TRBV3-2), the J gene TRBJ1-4, with D possibly matching TRBD1 (6 bases). CDR3 length equals 18 residues. Trimming shortened V by 1 base and J by 5 bases, and 20 bases separated the two germline ends. Germline values: CDR1 LGHDT, CDR2 YNNKEL (reference sequence). This CDR3 reads CASSQVRGGRAPNEKLFF. In nucleotides, the CDR3 is TGTGCCAGCAGCCAAGTTCGGGGGGGCAGGGCACCCAATGAAAAACTGTTTTTT.

DNA for the CDR3: TGTGCCAGCAGCTTGGCCTTCAGGACTAGCACAGATACGCAGTATTTT. Its translation is CASSLAFRTSTDTQYF. The chain combines TRBV5-4 with TRBJ2-3; TRBD2 might be the D (5 bases). The CDR3 length is 16 residues. Germline-derived CDR1 and CDR2 are SGHNT and YYREEE (reference sequence). Trimming cost V 0 bases and J 0 bases, with 11 bases left between them.

The chain carries TRBV18 and TRBJ1-3; D is unclear. The CDR3 contains 15 residues. The V end was cut by 0 bases, the J end by 0 bases, with 6 bases between. Germline V gives CDR1 KGHSH, CDR2 LQKENI. This CDR3 reads CASSPPSDSGNTIYF. DNA for the CDR3: TGTGCCAGCTCACCACCGTCAGACTCTGGAAACACCATATATTTT.